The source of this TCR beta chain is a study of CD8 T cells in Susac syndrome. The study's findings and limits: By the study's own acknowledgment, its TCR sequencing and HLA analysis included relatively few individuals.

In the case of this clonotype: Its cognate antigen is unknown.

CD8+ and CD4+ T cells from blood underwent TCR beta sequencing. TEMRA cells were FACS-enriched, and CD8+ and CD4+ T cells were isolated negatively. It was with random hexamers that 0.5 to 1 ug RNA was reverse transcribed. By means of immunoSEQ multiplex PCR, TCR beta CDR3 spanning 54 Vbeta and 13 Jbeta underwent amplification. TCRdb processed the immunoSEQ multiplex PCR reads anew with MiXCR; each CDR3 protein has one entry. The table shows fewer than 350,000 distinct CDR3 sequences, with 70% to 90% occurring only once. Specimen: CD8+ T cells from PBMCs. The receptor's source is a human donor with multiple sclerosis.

CDR3 nucleotide sequence: TGTGCCAGCAGCCCCACAGTAACCTACGAGCAGTACTTC. Translated: CASSPTVTYEQYF. The chain carries TRBV7-9 and TRBJ2-7; D is ambiguous. Germline-derived CDR1 and CDR2 are SEHNR and FQNEAQ (reference sequence). The CDR3 spans 13 residues. Trimming took off 5 bases at V and 2 bases at J, with 10 bases between the two ends.